The clone carrying this T cell receptor (beta chain) has a handful of counts. Its antigen remains unidentified. This specimen comes from a study of CD8 T cells in ankylosing spondylitis. Study results and caveats: For ankylosing spondylitis blood, a TCR beta motif of about 8 highly homologous variants appeared characteristic. CD8+ cells made up the disease-linked clones, which were relatively rare in peripheral blood.

From germline, CDR1 is KGHSH and CDR2 LQKENI. Trimming removed 4 bases from V and 6 bases from J, with 12 bases in between. The CDR3 contains 14 residues. TCRdb re-derived calls from the 5' RACE reads in MiXCR, one entry per CDR3 protein. Of 300,000 to 400,000 distinct CDR3 sequences listed, under 25% are singletons. Sequences were obtained from blood, either unsorted or a sorted T cell fraction (not recorded which). This TCR derives from a male donor with ankylosing spondylitis. The V and J genes are TRBV18 and TRBJ1-4; maybe TRBD1 (6 bases). Here the CDR3 reads CASSQQGIDEKLFF. DNA for the CDR3: TGTGCCAGCTCACAACAGGGAATTGATGAAAAACTGTTTTTT.